What follows are 3 T cell receptor beta chains derived from one specimen sequenced in a study of blood T cell repertoires in COVID-19. Generated by immunoSEQ multiplex PCR, the TCRdb table keeps only in-frame clones and is missing some. The sample consists of roughly 200,000 clones, less than 80% of them appearing once. Sequencing was performed on peripheral blood. All receptors come from a man aged 50-60 years who had recovered from COVID-19.

The J gene is TRBJ2-1, the V gene TRBV7-3, with 7 bases that match TRBD1. Germline lookup yields CDR1 SGHTA and CDR2 FQGTGA. This CDR3 is 14 amino acids long. With 5 bases clipped from V and 9 bases from J, the junction kept 10 bases outside the gene matches. The CDR3 protein is CASSHRDRPTEQFF. The CDR3 DNA is TGTGCCAGCAGCCACAGGGACAGACCGACTGAGCAGTTCTTC.

The J gene is TRBJ2-5, the V gene TRBV25-1; 7 bases line up with TRBD1. Germline trimming cut 6 bases from V and 2 bases from J; bases unmatched to any gene: 9. CDR1 is MGHDK and CDR2 is SYGVNS in the germline V gene. The CDR3 length is 15 residues. The CDR3 is CASRLGGGHQETQYF. CDR3 bases: TGTGCCAGCAGATTAGGGGGCGGTCATCAAGAGACCCAGTACTTC.

The chain links TRBV27 to TRBJ2-1; possible D gene TRBD1, 6 bases. The V and J ends lost 4 bases and 4 bases respectively, with 20 bases between them. The CDR3 is made up of 17 amino acids. CDR1 is MNHEY and CDR2 is SMNVEV in the germline V gene (reference sequence). CDR3 sequence reads: CASSSYPSTDRYNEQFF. Here the CDR3 DNA reads TGTGCCAGCAGTTCCTATCCCTCCACGGACAGATACAATGAGCAGTTCTTC.